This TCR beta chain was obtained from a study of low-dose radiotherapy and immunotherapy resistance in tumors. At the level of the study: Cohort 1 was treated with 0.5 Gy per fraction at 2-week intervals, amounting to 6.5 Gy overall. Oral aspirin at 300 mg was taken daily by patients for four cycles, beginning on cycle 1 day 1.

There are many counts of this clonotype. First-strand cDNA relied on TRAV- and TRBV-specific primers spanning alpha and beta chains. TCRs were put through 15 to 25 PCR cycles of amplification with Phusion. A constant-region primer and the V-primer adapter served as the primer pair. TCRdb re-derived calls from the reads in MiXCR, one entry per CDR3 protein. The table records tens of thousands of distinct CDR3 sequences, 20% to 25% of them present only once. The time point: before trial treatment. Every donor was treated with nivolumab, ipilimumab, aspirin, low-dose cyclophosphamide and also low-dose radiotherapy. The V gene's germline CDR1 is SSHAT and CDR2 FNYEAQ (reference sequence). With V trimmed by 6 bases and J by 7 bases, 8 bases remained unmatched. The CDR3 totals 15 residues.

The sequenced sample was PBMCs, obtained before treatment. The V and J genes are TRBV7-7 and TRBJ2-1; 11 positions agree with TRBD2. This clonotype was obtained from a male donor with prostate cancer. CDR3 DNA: TGTGCCAGCAGTCCGGAACTAGCGGGAGTTAATGAGCAGTTCTTC. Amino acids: CASSPELAGVNEQFF.